This TCR beta chain was observed in a study of T cell responses to AZD1222 COVID-19 vaccine. This table comes from immunoSEQ multiplex PCR, and its TCRdb copy is limited to in-frame clones, with some not included. The data show 150,000 or so clones, roughly 87% seen once. Findings and limits, study-wide: Researchers took repertoire samples only after the peak T cell response had come. Donors were mostly white British, more females; clonal diversity possibly underestimated. Targeting of unmutated variant regions was reportedly seen in nearly half of spike-specific TCRs.

Regarding this clone: No antigen is known for it.

Per germline, CDR1 SGHDN and CDR2 FVKESK. The CDR3 has 16 amino acids. The V segment lost 4 bases and the J segment 0 bases; nucleotides outside the gene matches: 3. The chain uses TRBV14 and TRBJ2-1, with TRBD1 identical over 10 bases. This TCR came from an adult in good health. The sequences come from peripheral blood, collected on day 0 of AZD1222 vaccination. CDR3 loop: CASSRGQGVSYNEQFF. CDR3 nucleotides: TGTGCCAGCAGCCGTGGACAGGGGGTCTCCTACAATGAGCAGTTCTTC.